This T cell receptor beta chain originates from a study of T cell responses to AZD1222 COVID-19 vaccine (dated by TCRdb to about 2021). In the study overall: A total of about 230 trial participants underwent TCR sequencing, of whom roughly 210 received two doses of AZD1222 and about 26 received two doses of the MenACWY control vaccine. Trial participants were enrolled into age subgroups of 18-55, 56-69 and 70-plus years, which contained approximately 150, 28 and 58 TCR-sequenced participants, respectively. The investigation overall reported the following: Participants were mostly white British and included more females than males, and it was suggested by the authors that clonal diversity may have been underestimated. Because no day 14 peak-response samples were available, repertoires were characterized only after the peak T cell response. The vaccine-associated CD4 TCRs covered the entire spike protein, and the dominant responses fell in regions 160-218 and 743-854. Conclusions about previously exposed vaccinees were limited because only 6 or 7 AZD1222 recipients were SARS-CoV-2 seropositive at baseline. In the small 56-69-year group, the increase in depth fell short of significance, most likely because of low power. Spike-specific TCR breadth and depth rose significantly after two AZD1222 doses compared with day 0 and with MenACWY recipients. Epitopes outside the regions mutated in the B.1.351 and B.1.1.7 variants were reportedly recognized by nearly half of the unique spike-specific TCRs.

Explained via the paper, the time point label denotes: about 28 days (+/-7) after the second vaccine dose. AZD1222 recipients given second doses at about 4 weeks or at about 12 weeks were pooled, since spike-specific TCR depth and breadth were not found to differ between the two schedules. Vaccinee samples were obtained from the UK trials COV001 and COV002, which included a single-blind randomized controlled phase 2/3 trial of AZD1222 (ChAdOx1 nCoV-19) in healthy adults. For TCRbeta chain sequencing, PBMC samples were collected from trial participants at day 0 and at day 28 after the second dose. The CDR3 regions of human TCRbeta chains were analyzed by immunosequencing. The authors' analysis ran thus. Repertoire TCRs were matched against a reference library of SARS-CoV-2-specific TCRs generated with the MIRA antigen-specificity platform. Breadth was defined as the fraction of unique TCRs that were SARS-CoV-2-associated. Depth was defined as the fraction of total T cells that were SARS-CoV-2-associated. Using the MIRA data, every spike-specific TCR was mapped to the spike region that the TCR reacted to and assigned to either a CD4 or a CD8 class. Log10-transformed breadth and depth values were compared by one-way ANOVA with Sidak's multiple comparisons tests. The table comes from immuneACCESS by way of TCRdb, which keeps in-frame sequences with V and J called. Part of the clones is missing from these tables; in studies checked, under half for an unresolved V gene and the rest for unknown reasons. Clone size and V and J calls were adopted from that table, with D and trimming inferred from the DNA. The sample table lists over 55,000 clones, 60% to 85% of them with a count of one. More than 3% of the sample rests with the top ten.

As concerns this clone: This receptor's antigen is unknown. No base quality information exists; no much larger clone differs at one position.

The TCR was taken from an adult who received the AZD1222 COVID-19 vaccine. The sample here was peripheral blood, taken 28 days after the second AZD1222 dose.

The nucleotide sequence is given as TGTGCCAGCAGCTTAGCGCTGGTAGGGAACACTGAAGCTTTCTTT. Its protein is CASSLALVGNTEAFF. The V and J segments used are TRBV7-2 and TRBJ1-1, with no confidently assigned D gene. At the junction V is shortened by 0 bases and J by 1 base, with 9 bases in between. The germline V gene supplies CDR1 SGHTA and CDR2 FQGNSA. From the cysteine through the phenylalanine, the CDR3 covers 15 amino acids. Solely the CDR3 DNA is kept, with 45 bases framed from the first base.